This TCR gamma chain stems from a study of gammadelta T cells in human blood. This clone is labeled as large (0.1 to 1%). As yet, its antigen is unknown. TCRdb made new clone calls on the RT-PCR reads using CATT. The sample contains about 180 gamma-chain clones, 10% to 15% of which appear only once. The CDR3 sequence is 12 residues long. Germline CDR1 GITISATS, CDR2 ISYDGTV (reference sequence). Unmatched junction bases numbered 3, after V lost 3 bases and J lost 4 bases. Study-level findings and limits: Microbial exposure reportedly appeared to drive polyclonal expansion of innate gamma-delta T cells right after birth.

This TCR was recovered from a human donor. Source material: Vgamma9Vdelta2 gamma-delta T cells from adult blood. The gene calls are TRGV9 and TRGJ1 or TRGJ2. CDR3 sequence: CALWERYYKKLF. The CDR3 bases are TGTGCCTTGTGGGAGAGGTATTATAAGAAACTCTTT.